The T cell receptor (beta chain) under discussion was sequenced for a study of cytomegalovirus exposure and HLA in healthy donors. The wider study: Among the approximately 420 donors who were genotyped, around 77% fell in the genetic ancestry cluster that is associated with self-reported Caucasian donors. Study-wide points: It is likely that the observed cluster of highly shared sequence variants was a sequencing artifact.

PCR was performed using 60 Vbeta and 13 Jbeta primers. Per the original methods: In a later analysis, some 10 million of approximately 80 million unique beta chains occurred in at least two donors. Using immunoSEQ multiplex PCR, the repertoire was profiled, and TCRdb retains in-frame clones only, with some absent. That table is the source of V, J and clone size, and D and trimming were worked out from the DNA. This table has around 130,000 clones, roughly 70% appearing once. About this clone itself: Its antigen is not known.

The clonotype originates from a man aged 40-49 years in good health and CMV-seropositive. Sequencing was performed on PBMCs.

The DNA for the CDR3 is TGTGCCACCATACAGAAGGACAGGGTGAACACTGAAGCTTTCTTT. This translates into CATIQKDRVNTEAFF. The J gene is TRBJ1-1, the V gene TRBV19; 8 positions agree with TRBD1. CDR1 LNHDA and CDR2 SQIVND come from the germline V gene (reference sequence). With 10 bases clipped from V and 0 bases from J, the junction kept 10 bases outside the gene matches. This CDR3 region has 15 residues.